This T cell receptor (beta chain) appears in the sequencing data of a study of blood T cell repertoires in COVID-19. For the study at large: T cells, B-cell-depleted T cells, or PBMCs supplied cDNA or gDNA.

The ends lost 5 bases at V and 3 bases at J; junction bases unmatched: 7. Germline-derived CDR1 and CDR2 are KGHDR and SFDVKD. The CDR3 has 16 amino acids. Only in-frame clones appear in the TCRdb table, and some are missing; sequencing was by immunoSEQ multiplex PCR. The sample includes approximately 60,000 clones, over 75% of them seen just once. The sequenced sample consisted of peripheral blood. The clonotype comes from a man aged 55 to 70 with acute or convalescent COVID-19. V usage is TRBV24-1 and J usage is TRBJ2-7; TRBD1 agrees at 12 bases. CDR3 region: CATSGGTGGDNYEQYF. In DNA, the CDR3 is TGTGCCACCAGTGGTGGGACAGGGGGCGATAACTACGAGCAGTACTTC.